A single sample is the source of the 32 T cell receptor beta chains below, sequenced in a study of T cell changes during pregnancy in multiple sclerosis. Sequencing was performed with immunoSEQ multiplex PCR; in TCRdb, only in-frame clones are kept and a portion is missing. Of tens of thousands of clones in the sample, roughly 90% were seen once. Sequencing used peripheral blood, obtained after pregnancy. These receptors were collected from a female donor in good health, enrolled as a control in a pregnancy study.

V usage is TRBV6-4 and J usage is TRBJ1-5, with 8 nucleotides matching TRBD1. CDR1 is MRHNA, CDR2 SNTAGT, per germline. V shed 6 bases, J shed 6 bases, and the junction held 10 bases outside the gene matches. The CDR3 spans 15 residues. CDR3 sequence: CASSGEDRESQPQHF. CDR3 sequence (DNA): TGTGCCAGCAGCGGCGAGGACAGGGAGAGTCAGCCCCAGCATTTT.

CDR3 bases: TGTGCCAGCAGCAAATGCAGAGGACAGGGCCAAATTAGCCATGAGCAGTTCTTC. Protein product: CASSKCRGQGQISHEQFF. The chain employs TRBV21-1 and TRBJ2-1; TRBD1, the table's D call, lacks a check against the DNA. TRBV21-1 is shown as a pseudogene. This CDR3 has 18 amino acids.

The chain couples TRBV5-3 to TRBJ2-3; D remains ambiguous. TRBV5-3 is marked as an open reading frame, function uncertain. V lost 1 base to trimming and J lost 6 bases, with 9 bases between them. The CDR3 spans 13 residues. The CDR3 loop reads CARSLLYRDTQYF. For the CDR3, the DNA is TGTGCCAGAAGCTTGTTGTATCGGGATACGCAGTATTTT.

The rearrangement uses TRBV5-1 and TRBJ1-1; the D gene is possibly TRBD1 (6 bases). Trimming took off 5 bases at V and 0 bases at J, with 8 bases between the two ends. This CDR3 comprises 13 residues. Germline V gives CDR1 SGHRS, CDR2 YFSETQ. This chain's CDR3 is CASRDSLNTEAFF. The CDR3 nucleotides read TGCGCCAGCAGGGACAGCTTGAACACTGAAGCTTTCTTT.

This rearrangement joins TRBV18 to TRBJ1-5, with 7 bases that match TRBD1. The CDR3 loop spans 15 amino acids. In germline, CDR1 is KGHSH, CDR2 LQKENI. Trimming cost V 1 base and J 3 bases; bases outside gene matches: 3. The CDR3 DNA reads TGTGCCAGCTCACCACGAGGGGGCCTCAATCAGCCCCAGCATTTT. This translates into CASSPRGGLNQPQHF.

The gene calls are TRBV7-2 and TRBJ2-7; 9 bases fit TRBD2. The length of the CDR3 is 16 residues. The J segment lost 3 bases and the V segment lost 5 bases, leaving 11 bases of the junction unmatched. Germline V lookup: CDR1 SGHTA, CDR2 FQGNSA. The CDR3, as DNA: TGTGCCAGCAGCCCCTTAGCGGGAGTGTCGGTCTACGAGCAGTACTTC. Its protein product is CASSPLAGVSVYEQYF.

The chain links TRBV6-1 to TRBJ2-1; 10 positions match TRBD2. With 2 bases clipped from V and 3 bases from J, the junction kept 10 bases outside the gene matches. This CDR3 region has 18 residues. Germline CDR1 and CDR2: MNHNS and SASEGT. The CDR3 spells CASSERPSGGVYYNEQFF. The CDR3 DNA reads TGTGCCAGCAGTGAAAGGCCCAGCGGGGGGGTCTACTACAATGAGCAGTTCTTC.

The V call is TRBV27, the J call TRBJ1-6, with a weak D call TRBD1 (5 bases). V lost 5 bases, J lost 4 bases, and 9 bases lay in between. CDR1 and CDR2 (germline): MNHEY, SMNVEV (reference sequence). The CDR3 consists of 14 residues. Here the CDR3 reads CASSVQGYNSPLHF. CDR3 nucleotide sequence: TGTGCCAGCAGTGTTCAGGGATATAATTCACCCCTCCACTTT.

The rearrangement uses TRBV29-1 and TRBJ1-1; 9 nucleotides agree with TRBD1. The CDR3 spans 12 residues. The germline V gene encodes CDR1 SQVTM and CDR2 ANQGSEA. Trimming removed 6 bases from V and 8 bases from J; junction bases left unmatched: 7. CDR3 sequence: CSVPPGQGEAFF. The CDR3, as DNA: TGCAGCGTCCCCCCAGGACAGGGGGAAGCTTTCTTT.

This sequence joins TRBV28 and TRBJ1-4, with D uncertain. This CDR3 is built from 16 residues. The V end lost 5 bases, the J end lost 1 base, and 14 bases lay between the germline ends. Germline-derived CDR1 and CDR2 are MDHEN and SYDVKM. The chain's CDR3 is CASSLLGRGTNEKLFF. DNA of the CDR3: TGTGCCAGCAGTCTTCTCGGCCGGGGAACTAATGAAAAACTGTTTTTT. The whole variable domain, remainder taken from reference TRBV28 and TRBJ1-4, is DVKVTQSSRYLVKRTGEKVFLECVQDMDHENMFWYRQDPGLGLRLIYFSYDVKMKEKGDIPEGYSVSREKKERFSLILESASTNQTSMYLCASSLLGRGTNEKLFFGSGTQLSVL.

The chain combines TRBV5-1 with TRBJ1-1; a possible D gene is TRBD1 (5 bases). V was pared by 5 bases and J by 1 base, with 12 bases between. CDR3 length: 14 residues. Per the germline V gene, CDR1 is SGHRS and CDR2 is YFSETQ. CDR3 DNA: TGCGCCAGCAGGTGGGACTGGGGGAACACTGAAGCTTTCTTT. Encoded protein: CASRWDWGNTEAFF.

This clone appeared a single time. The chain employs TRBV2 and TRBJ2-3; 11 bases are shared with TRBD2. The germline CDR1 and CDR2 sequences are SNHLY and FYNNEI. The CDR3 sequence is 15 residues long. With V trimmed by 8 bases and J by 5 bases, 9 bases remained unmatched. CDR3 nucleotides: TGTGCCAGCCGAGTAATAGCGGGGGGGCAAGATACGCAGTATTTT. Protein: CASRVIAGGQDTQYF.

This clone was picked up a small number of times. The chain carries TRBV28 and TRBJ2-7, with 8 bases lining up with TRBD2. The CDR3 is made up of 14 amino acids. Germline V gene data show CDR1 as MDHEN and CDR2 as SYDVKM. The junction had 8 bases not matched to a gene; V was cut back by 7 bases and J by 3 bases. The CDR3 reads CASITGRGVYEQYF. Written as DNA, the CDR3 is TGTGCCAGCATCACCGGGAGGGGAGTCTACGAGCAGTACTTC.

This clone was seen just once. V is TRBV6-5 and J is TRBJ1-3; the D gene is possibly TRBD1 (6 bases). CDR3 length: 13 amino acids. Germline CDR1 and CDR2: MNHEY and SVGAGI. The ends were cut back, 5 bases at V and 4 bases at J, with 9 bases in the middle. The CDR3: CASSPGVGNTIYF. The CDR3 DNA reads as TGTGCCAGCAGTCCAGGGGTCGGAAACACCATATATTTT.

The chain combines TRBV18 with TRBJ1-4; tentative D call: TRBD1 (5 bases). V was shortened by 5 bases and J by 0 bases, with 13 bases between the two germline ends. Germline V gene sequence: CDR1 KGHSH, CDR2 LQKENI. This CDR3 has 16 amino acids. CDR3 sequence (DNA): TGTGCCAGCTCAGCCAGGGAACAGGCAACTAATGAAAAACTGTTTTTT. Amino acids: CASSAREQATNEKLFF. Supplemented by reference TRBV18 and TRBJ1-4, the full variable domain reads NAGVMQNPRHLVRRRGQEARLRCSPMKGHSHVYWYRQLPEEGLKFMVYLQKENIIDESGMPKERFSAEFPKEGPSILRIQQVVRGDSAAYFCASSAREQATNEKLFFGSGTQLSVL.

V gene TRBV4-3 combines with J gene TRBJ2-1, with D possibly TRBD2 on 5 matching bases. Looked up from germline, CDR1 is LGHNA and CDR2 is YSLEER. The CDR3 is 15 amino acids. V dropped 4 bases and J dropped 3 bases, with 13 bases sitting between them. The CDR3 loop reads CASSPGVVLYNEQFF. CDR3 DNA sequence: TGCGCCAGCAGCCCCGGGGTGGTCCTCTACAATGAGCAGTTCTTC.

The gene calls are TRBV5-1 and TRBJ2-7; the match to TRBD2 covers 9 bases. Germline V lookup: CDR1 SGHRS, CDR2 YFSETQ. The V gene end was trimmed by 2 bases and the J gene end by 5 bases; junction bases not matched to a gene: 8. The CDR3 totals 15 residues. The CDR3 protein is CASSLLAGALNEQYF. As DNA, the CDR3 is TGCGCCAGCAGCTTATTAGCGGGAGCTTTAAACGAGCAGTACTTC.

This rearrangement joins TRBV4-3 to TRBJ1-2, with 7 nucleotides matching TRBD1. The CDR3 is made up of 12 amino acids. V was pared by 8 bases and J by 3 bases, with 3 bases of the junction left unmatched. Per the germline V gene, CDR1 is LGHNA and CDR2 is YSLEER. The CDR3 DNA reads as TGCGCCAGCGGCAGGGGGGACTATGGCTACACCTTC. Translating it yields CASGRGDYGYTF.

The chain uses TRBV4-3 and TRBJ2-3; TRBD2 is a possible D gene (6 bases). V was trimmed by 0 bases and J by 6 bases, leaving 22 bases between them. CDR3 length: 18 residues. The germline CDR1 and CDR2 sequences are LGHNA and YSLEER. Here the CDR3 reads CASSQEVRGLLRPDTQYF. The CDR3 nucleotides are TGCGCCAGCAGCCAAGAAGTGAGGGGACTTCTACGGCCGGATACGCAGTATTTT.

This chain connects TRBV19 to TRBJ2-1, with 9 nucleotides matching TRBD2. The CDR3 covers 19 residues. From germline, CDR1 is LNHDA and CDR2 SQIVND (reference sequence). The junction had 21 bases not matched to a gene; V was cut back by 4 bases and J by 8 bases. For the CDR3, the DNA is TGTGCCAGTAGTACCGCTCCTCGGGGGCGGGGGGGCGTTGGCTATGAGCAGTTCTTC. Residues: CASSTAPRGRGGVGYEQFF. Supplemented by reference TRBV19 and TRBJ2-1, the full variable domain reads DGGITQSPKYLFRKEGQNVTLSCEQNLNHDAMYWYRQDPGQGLRLIYYSQIVNDFQKGDIAEGYSVSREKKESFPLTVTSAQKNPTAFYLCASSTAPRGRGGVGYEQFFGPGTRLTVL.

The rearrangement joins TRBV28 to TRBJ1-2; no firm D call. Trimming removed 2 bases from V and 2 bases from J, with 12 bases in between. This CDR3 has 15 residues. Germline CDR1 and CDR2: MDHEN and SYDVKM. CDR3 residues: CASSLGLEANYGYTF. CDR3 sequence (DNA): TGTGCCAGCAGTTTAGGACTCGAGGCGAACTATGGCTACACCTTC.

This clone was recorded once. The chain combines TRBV28 with TRBJ2-2, with 8 positions matching TRBD1. The CDR3 is made up of 17 amino acids. Trimming cost V 4 bases and J 5 bases; bases outside gene matches: 12. Germline V gene data show CDR1 as MDHEN and CDR2 as SYDVKM. The CDR3 region is CASSSISGGMFTGELFF. The DNA of the CDR3 is TGTGCCAGCAGTTCAATTTCAGGGGGCATGTTTACCGGGGAGCTGTTTTTT.

The chain couples TRBV27 to TRBJ2-3; TRBD2 aligns across 7 bases. The J segment lost 0 bases and the V segment lost 5 bases, leaving 5 bases of the junction unmatched. The CDR3 runs to 15 residues. Germline values: CDR1 MNHEY, CDR2 SMNVEV (reference sequence). The CDR3 sequence: CASSRLSGSTDTQYF. The CDR3 coding sequence is TGTGCCAGCAGTCGCCTTAGCGGGAGCACAGATACGCAGTATTTT.

The chain uses TRBV28 and TRBJ1-2, with a tentative D call TRBD1 (5 bases). Germline loops: CDR1 MDHEN, CDR2 SYDVKM. The V and J ends lost 1 base and 8 bases respectively, with 17 bases between them. The CDR3 covers 15 residues. CDR3 DNA: TGTGCCAGCAGTTTATTTTTACTTGACAGTAGCGGCTACACCTTC. This encodes CASSLFLLDSSGYTF.

This clone was counted a single time. The chain uses TRBV28 and TRBJ1-5; 8 bases are shared with TRBD1. Trimming at V came to 5 bases and at J to 5 bases, leaving 8 bases not matched to a gene. Germline V CDR1 and CDR2: MDHEN, SYDVKM. CDR3 length: 15 amino acids. The DNA of the CDR3 is TGTGCCAGCAGTCTTAACTCAGGGGGCCATCAGCCCCAGCATTTT. It translates to CASSLNSGGHQPQHF.

This clone has a handful of counts. The chain recombines TRBV28 with TRBJ1-1; D is perhaps TRBD1 (5 bases). Between the trimmed V and J ends, which lost 5 bases and 4 bases, there was a span of 8 bases. The germline V gene encodes CDR1 MDHEN and CDR2 SYDVKM. The CDR3 extends over 12 amino acids. The CDR3 nucleotides are TGTGCCAGCAGTGGACACAGCACTGAAGCTTTCTTT. It is translated as CASSGHSTEAFF.

The V and J genes are TRBV9 and TRBJ2-1; 10 bases align to TRBD2. After removal of 3 bases from V and 2 bases from J, the junction contained 2 bases not matched to a gene. The CDR3 runs 15 residues. Germline CDR1 is SGDLS and CDR2 is YYNGEE. CDR3 amino acids: CASSGLAGPYNEQFF. Written as DNA, the CDR3 is TGTGCCAGCAGCGGACTAGCGGGCCCCTACAATGAGCAGTTCTTC.

The chain carries TRBV6-1 and TRBJ1-2; 12 nucleotides align to TRBD1. Trimming removed 1 base from V and 8 bases from J; junction bases left unmatched: 8. Germline V gene sequence: CDR1 MNHNS, CDR2 SASEGT. The CDR3 extends over 16 amino acids. CDR3 residues: CASSEVPGQGAVGYTF. CDR3 bases: TGTGCCAGCAGTGAAGTACCGGGACAGGGGGCAGTAGGCTACACCTTC.

This chain joins TRBV28 and TRBJ2-5, with D tentatively TRBD1 (5 bases). Germline V gene data show CDR1 as MDHEN and CDR2 as SYDVKM. The V end lost 5 bases, the J end lost 2 bases, and 9 bases lay between the germline ends. This CDR3 spans 13 amino acids. CDR3 residues: CASSHRQQETQYF. The CDR3 DNA follows: TGTGCCAGCAGTCACCGACAGCAAGAGACCCAGTACTTC.

V gene TRBV7-8 combines with J gene TRBJ2-1; tentatively, D is TRBD2 (5 bases). The CDR3 covers 16 residues. V lost 3 bases, J lost 0 bases, and 12 bases lay in between. Germline V CDR1 and CDR2: SGHVS, FQNEAQ. CDR3 protein: CASSFGAASSYNEQFF. The CDR3 DNA reads TGTGCCAGCAGCTTTGGAGCGGCGAGCTCCTACAATGAGCAGTTCTTC. The full variable domain, rest sourced from reference TRBV7-8 and TRBJ2-1, is GAGVSQSPRYKVAKRGQDVALRCDPISGHVSLFWYQQALGQGPEFLTYFQNEAQLDKSGLPSDRFFAERPEGSVSTLKIQRTQQEDSAVYLCASSFGAASSYNEQFFGPGTRLTVL.

CDR3: CASSLDRGGARGEQFF. Here the CDR3 DNA reads TGCGCCAGCAGCTTGGACCGCGGGGGGGCCAGGGGTGAGCAGTTCTTC. The V and J genes are TRBV5-1 and TRBJ2-1; 9 bases are a match to TRBD2. This CDR3 spans 16 amino acids. The J segment lost 9 bases and the V segment lost 0 bases, leaving 10 bases of the junction unmatched. The germline V gene has CDR1 SGHRS and CDR2 YFSETQ.

The chain employs TRBV5-6 and TRBJ2-3; 11 nucleotides match TRBD2. CDR1 SGHDT and CDR2 YYEEEE come from the germline V gene. This CDR3 contains 16 residues. Trimming at V came to 2 bases and at J to 6 bases, leaving 8 bases not matched to a gene. CDR3 in DNA: TGTGCCAGCAGCTTAACCCCTAGCGGGGGGTCCGATACGCAGTATTTT. Translating it yields CASSLTPSGGSDTQYF.